Sequencing of this T cell receptor beta chain was carried out in a study of cytotoxic CD8 clonotypes in ibrutinib-treated CLL. Study-level results: Baseline clonality was higher than in age-matched healthy donors and moved in step with circulating CD8+ T-cell counts.

Clones were read by immunoSEQ multiplex PCR, and TCRdb kept only the in-frame ones, dropping some. The sample consists of around 310,000 clones, roughly 79% of them appearing once. Remarks on this clone: What it binds is not known.

The sample consisted of PBMCs, taken before ibrutinib treatment. The source of this sequence is a human donor with chronic lymphocytic leukemia.

CDR3 protein: CASSSRVAGGLNEQYF. The CDR3 DNA reads as TGTGCCAGCTCTTCACGAGTAGCGGGAGGGCTCAACGAGCAGTACTTC. The V gene is TRBV18, the J gene TRBJ2-7; 11 bases are shared with TRBD2. With V trimmed by 6 bases and J by 5 bases, 12 bases remained unmatched. This CDR3 comprises 16 residues. Germline V CDR1 and CDR2: KGHSH, LQKENI.